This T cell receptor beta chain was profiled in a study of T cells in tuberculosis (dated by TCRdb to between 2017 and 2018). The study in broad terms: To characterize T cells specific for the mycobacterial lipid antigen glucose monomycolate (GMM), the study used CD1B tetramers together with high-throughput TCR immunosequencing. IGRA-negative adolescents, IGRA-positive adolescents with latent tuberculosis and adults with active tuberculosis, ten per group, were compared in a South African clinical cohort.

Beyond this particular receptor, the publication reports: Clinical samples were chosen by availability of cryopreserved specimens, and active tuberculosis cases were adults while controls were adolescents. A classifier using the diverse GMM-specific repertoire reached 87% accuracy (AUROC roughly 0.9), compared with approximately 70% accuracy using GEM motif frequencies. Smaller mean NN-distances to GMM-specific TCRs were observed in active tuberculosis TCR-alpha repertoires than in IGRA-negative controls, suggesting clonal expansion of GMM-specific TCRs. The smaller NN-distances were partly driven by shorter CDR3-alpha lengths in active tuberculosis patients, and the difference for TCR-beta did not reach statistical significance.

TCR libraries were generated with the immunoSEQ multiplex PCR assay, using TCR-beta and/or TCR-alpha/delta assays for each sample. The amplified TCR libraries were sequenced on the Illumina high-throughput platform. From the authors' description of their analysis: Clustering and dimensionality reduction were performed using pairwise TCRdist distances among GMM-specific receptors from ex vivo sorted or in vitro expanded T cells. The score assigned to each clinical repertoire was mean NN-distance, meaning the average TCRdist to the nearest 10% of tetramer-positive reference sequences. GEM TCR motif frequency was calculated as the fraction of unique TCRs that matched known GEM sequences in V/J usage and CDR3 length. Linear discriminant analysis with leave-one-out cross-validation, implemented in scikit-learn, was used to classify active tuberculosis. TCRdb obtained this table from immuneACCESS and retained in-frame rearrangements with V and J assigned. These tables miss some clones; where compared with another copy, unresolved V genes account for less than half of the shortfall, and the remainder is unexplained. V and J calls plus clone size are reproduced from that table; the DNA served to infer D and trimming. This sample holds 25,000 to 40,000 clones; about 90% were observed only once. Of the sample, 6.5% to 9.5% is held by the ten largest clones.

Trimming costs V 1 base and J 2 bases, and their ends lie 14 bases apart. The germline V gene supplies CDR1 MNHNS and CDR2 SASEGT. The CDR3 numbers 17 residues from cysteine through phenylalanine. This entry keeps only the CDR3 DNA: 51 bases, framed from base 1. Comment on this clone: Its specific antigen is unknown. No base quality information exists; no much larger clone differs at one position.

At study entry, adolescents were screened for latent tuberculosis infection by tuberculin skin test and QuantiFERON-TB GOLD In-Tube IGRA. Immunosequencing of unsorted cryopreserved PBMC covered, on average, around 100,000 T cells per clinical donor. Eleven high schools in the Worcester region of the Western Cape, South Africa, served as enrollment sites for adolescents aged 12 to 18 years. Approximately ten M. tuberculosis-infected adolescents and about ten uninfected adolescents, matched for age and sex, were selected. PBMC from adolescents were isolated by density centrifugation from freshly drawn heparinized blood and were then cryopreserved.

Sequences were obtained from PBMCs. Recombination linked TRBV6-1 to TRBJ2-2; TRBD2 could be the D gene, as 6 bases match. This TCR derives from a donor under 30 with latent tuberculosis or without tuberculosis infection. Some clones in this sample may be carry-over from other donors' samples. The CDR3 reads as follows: CASSEGLVGRNTGELFF. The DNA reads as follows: TGTGCCAGCAGTGAAGGTCTGGTCGGGAGAAACACCGGGGAGCTGTTTTTT.